What follows describes a single T cell receptor beta chain. These data are taken from a study of CD8 T cells in Susac syndrome. Germline V lookup: CDR1 DFQATT, CDR2 SNEGSKA (reference sequence). J lost 7 bases, V lost 0 bases, and 12 bases had no gene match. This CDR3 comprises 15 residues. From blood CD8+ and CD4+ T cells, the TCR beta chain was sequenced. The multiple sclerosis controls consisted of treatment-naive patients with relapsing-remitting disease, either stable or active. Reverse transcription of roughly 0.5 to 1 ug RNA was carried out with random hexamers. The authors amplified TCR beta CDR3 across 54 Vbeta and 13 Jbeta using immunoSEQ multiplex PCR. TCRdb fed the immunoSEQ multiplex PCR reads into MiXCR, producing one record per CDR3 protein. This table has around 270,000 distinct CDR3 sequences, 75% to 90% appearing once.

The chain combines TRBV20-1 with TRBJ2-7, with 7 bases matching TRBD1. This receptor was obtained from a human donor with multiple sclerosis. The material sequenced was CD8+ T cells from PBMCs. The CDR3 DNA reads TGCAGTGCTAGAGATAGGGACAGAAGTTTGGGTGAGCAGTACTTC. Protein: CSARDRDRSLGEQYF.